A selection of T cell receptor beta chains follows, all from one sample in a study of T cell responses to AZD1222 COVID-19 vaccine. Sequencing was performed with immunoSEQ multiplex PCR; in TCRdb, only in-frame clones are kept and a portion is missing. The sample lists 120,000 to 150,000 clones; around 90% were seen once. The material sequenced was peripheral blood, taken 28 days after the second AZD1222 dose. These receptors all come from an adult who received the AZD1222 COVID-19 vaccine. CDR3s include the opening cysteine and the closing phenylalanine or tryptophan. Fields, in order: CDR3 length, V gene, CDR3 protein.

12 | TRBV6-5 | CACRQAPQPQHF
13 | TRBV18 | CASSPPGTYEQYF
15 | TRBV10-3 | CAISEPADRPSGAFF
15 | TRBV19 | CASRYPGQGERGYTF
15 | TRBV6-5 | CASSSPGQWNTEAFF
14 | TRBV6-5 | CASSYDIPRGGYTF
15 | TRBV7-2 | CASSRRGARDEKLFF
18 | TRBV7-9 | CASSLQTWGTDEYNEQFF
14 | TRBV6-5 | CASSYADREETQYF
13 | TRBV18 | CASSDSGEDTQYF
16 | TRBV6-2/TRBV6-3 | CASSPRRNSNTGELFF
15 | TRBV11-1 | CASSLALAPSYEQYF
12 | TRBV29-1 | CSVTQGAKGYTF
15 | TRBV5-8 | CASSPRGSALYEQYF
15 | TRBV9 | CASSVEGSSGNTIYF
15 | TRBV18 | CASSPGQTSNQPQHF
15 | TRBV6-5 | CASSYSIRVGTEAFF
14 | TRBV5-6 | CASSLEDRNSPLHF
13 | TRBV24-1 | CATSEGLNTEAFF
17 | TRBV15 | CATSRDLLAGDSETQYF
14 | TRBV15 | CATSRGNSAYGYTF
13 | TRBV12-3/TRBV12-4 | CASTSTGSYEAFF
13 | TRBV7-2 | CASSIPSGDEQYF
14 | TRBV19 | CASSTDRGLGPQHF
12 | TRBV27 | CASSSTSYGYTF